The entry below describes one T cell receptor (beta chain). Its antigen is not yet known. No clone much larger than this one lies a single base away; base qualities are absent. Instrument used: Illumina HiSeq 1500. TCRdb applied fastp at Q25 and MiXCR to the public reads, then kept only in-frame beta chains. For every CDR3 protein sequence, its rows merge into one entry that carries the most common genes and DNA. The sample yields about a million distinct CDR3 sequences; around 32% were counted once. About an eighth of the sample belongs to the ten largest clones. This record comes from a study of T cell repertoires in cytomegalovirus infection (dated by TCRdb to between 2018 and 2020). For context, the study as a whole: Recently identified HLA-C-restricted CMV epitopes, whose presentation resists viral immunomodulation, were targeted by peptide stimulations together with well-studied HLA-B-restricted epitopes. Donor HLA type was relevant to the analysis, as public TCR beta signatures indicated carriage of CMV infection together with the matching HLA type.

The treatment or condition label, read with the paper, signifies: in vitro stimulation with specific CMV peptide epitopes to enrich CMV-specific T cells. The CDR3 goes from the cysteine to the phenylalanine over 17 residues. The sequence is cut down to CDR3 DNA, 51 bases in frame from base 1. CDR1 LGHNT and CDR2 FRNRAP were looked up in the germline V gene. The germline V end is reduced by 0 bases and the J end by 3 bases; junction bases left unmatched: 8. Summary of the overall study and its limitations: In both this cohort and an independent cohort of some 380 donors, the cumulative frequency of public TCR beta family members distinguished carriers of CMV infection plus the relevant HLA type. The ex vivo response was dominated by HLA-C-restricted CMV-specific TCR beta clonotypes, which also provided the single most frequent clonotype in two of eight donors.

This clonotype was sampled from a human donor in good health (CMV status not recorded). Some clones in this sample may be carry-over from other donors' samples. Recombination connected TRBV12-5 to TRBJ2-1; TRBD2 fits 7 bases in the junction. Specimen: cultured CD8+ T cells from PBMCs, collected from culture after CMV antigen stimulation. The CDR3 region has the sequence CASGLVPSGGYYNEQFF. The DNA sequence is as follows: TGTGCTAGTGGTTTGGTACCGTCGGGGGGATACTACAATGAGCAGTTCTTC.